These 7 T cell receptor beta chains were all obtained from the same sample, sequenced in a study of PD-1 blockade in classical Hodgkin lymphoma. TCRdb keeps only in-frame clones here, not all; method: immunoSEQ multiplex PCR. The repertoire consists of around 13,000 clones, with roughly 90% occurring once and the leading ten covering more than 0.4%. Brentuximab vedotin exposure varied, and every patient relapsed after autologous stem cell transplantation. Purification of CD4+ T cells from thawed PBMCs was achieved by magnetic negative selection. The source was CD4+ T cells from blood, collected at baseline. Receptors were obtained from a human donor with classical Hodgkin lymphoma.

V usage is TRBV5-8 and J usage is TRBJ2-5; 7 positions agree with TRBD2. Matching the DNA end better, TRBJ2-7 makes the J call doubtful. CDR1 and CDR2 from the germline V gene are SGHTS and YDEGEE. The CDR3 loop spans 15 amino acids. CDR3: CASSPQGLLKNEQYF. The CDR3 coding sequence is TGTGCCAGCAGCCCCCAGGGACTACTGAAGAACGAGCAGTACTTC.

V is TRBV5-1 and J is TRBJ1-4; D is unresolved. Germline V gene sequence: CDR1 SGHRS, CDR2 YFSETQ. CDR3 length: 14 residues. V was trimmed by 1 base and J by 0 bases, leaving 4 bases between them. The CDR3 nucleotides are TGCGCCAGCAGCTTGATCGCAACTAATGAAAAACTGTTTTTT. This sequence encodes CASSLIATNEKLFF.

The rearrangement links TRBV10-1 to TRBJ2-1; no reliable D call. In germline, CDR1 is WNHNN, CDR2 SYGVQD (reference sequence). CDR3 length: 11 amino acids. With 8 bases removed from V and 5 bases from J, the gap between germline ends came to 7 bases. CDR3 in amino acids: CASGDNNEQFF. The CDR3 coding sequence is TGCGCCAGCGGGGATAACAATGAGCAGTTCTTC.

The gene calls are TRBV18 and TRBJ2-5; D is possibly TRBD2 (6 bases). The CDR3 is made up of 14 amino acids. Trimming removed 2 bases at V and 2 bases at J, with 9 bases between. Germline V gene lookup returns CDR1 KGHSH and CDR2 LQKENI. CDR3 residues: CASSPAGGQETQYF. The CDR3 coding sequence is TGTGCCAGCTCACCAGCCGGGGGACAAGAGACCCAGTACTTC.

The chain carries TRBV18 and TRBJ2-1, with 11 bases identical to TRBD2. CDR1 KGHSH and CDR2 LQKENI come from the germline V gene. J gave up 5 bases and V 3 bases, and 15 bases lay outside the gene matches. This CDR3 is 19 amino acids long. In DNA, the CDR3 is TGTGCCAGCTCACCTACCCTAATCTTTAGCGGGAGGGCCAACAATGAGCAGTTCTTC. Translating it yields CASSPTLIFSGRANNEQFF. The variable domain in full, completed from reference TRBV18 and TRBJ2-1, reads NAGVMQNPRHLVRRRGQEARLRCSPMKGHSHVYWYRQLPEEGLKFMVYLQKENIIDESGMPKERFSAEFPKEGPSILRIQQVVRGDSAAYFCASSPTLIFSGRANNEQFFGPGTRLTVL.

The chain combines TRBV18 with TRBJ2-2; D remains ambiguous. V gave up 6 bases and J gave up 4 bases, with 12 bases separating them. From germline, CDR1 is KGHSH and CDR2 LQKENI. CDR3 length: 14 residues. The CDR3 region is CASSSVKGTGELFF. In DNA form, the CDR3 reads TGTGCCAGCTCGAGTGTCAAGGGCACCGGGGAGCTGTTTTTT. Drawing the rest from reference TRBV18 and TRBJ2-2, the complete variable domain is NAGVMQNPRHLVRRRGQEARLRCSPMKGHSHVYWYRQLPEEGLKFMVYLQKENIIDESGMPKERFSAEFPKEGPSILRIQQVVRGDSAAYFCASSSVKGTGELFFGEGSRLTVL.

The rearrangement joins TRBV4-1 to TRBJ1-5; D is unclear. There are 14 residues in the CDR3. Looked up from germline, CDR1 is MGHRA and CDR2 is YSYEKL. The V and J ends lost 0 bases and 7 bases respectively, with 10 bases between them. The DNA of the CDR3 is TGCGCCAGCAGCCAAGAACCTAGTGGGCAGCCCCAGCATTTT. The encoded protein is CASSQEPSGQPQHF.